In its sample, the clone carrying this TCR beta chain was seen many times. The target antigen is unknown. The source of the sample is a study of Graves' ophthalmopathy and Graves' hyperthyroidism. Overall study: Peripheral blood sampling preceded any treatment and occurred at initial diagnosis. Study-wide results and limits: Ophthalmopathy cases were distinguished from stable hyperthyroidism by a 13-signature model, reaching over 85% sensitivity and 65% to 83% specificity. Its predictions of ophthalmopathy progression gave the model over 65% sensitivity and 72% to 75% specificity.

The germline gives CDR1 SGHTA, CDR2 FQGNSA. This CDR3 region has 14 residues. V lost 2 bases and J 1 base, leaving 8 bases between the germline ends. RNA transcripts yielded amplified TCR beta CDR3 regions. Second-round multiplex PCR came after first-round RT-PCR with HTBI primers. TCRdb re-called the multiplex PCR reads through MiXCR, storing one row per CDR3 protein. Here the sample spans approximately 640,000 distinct CDR3 sequences, approximately 39% being singletons. The chain employs TRBV7-2 and TRBJ1-2; the D gene is possibly TRBD1 (5 bases). This TCR was sampled from an adult man with Graves' ophthalmopathy. Sequencing used peripheral blood. This CDR3 is CASSLTQDNYGYTF. The CDR3 nucleotides read TGTGCCAGCAGCTTAACACAGGATAACTATGGCTACACCTTC.